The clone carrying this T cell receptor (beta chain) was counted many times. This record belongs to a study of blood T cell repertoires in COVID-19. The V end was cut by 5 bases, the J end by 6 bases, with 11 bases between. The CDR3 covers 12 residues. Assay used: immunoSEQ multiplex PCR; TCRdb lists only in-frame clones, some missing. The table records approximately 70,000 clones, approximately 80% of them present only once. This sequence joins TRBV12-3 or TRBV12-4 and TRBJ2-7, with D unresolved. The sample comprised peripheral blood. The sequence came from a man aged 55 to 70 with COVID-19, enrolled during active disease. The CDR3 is CASSRDPLEQYF. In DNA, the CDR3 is TGTGCCAGCAGTCGCGATCCTCTCGAGCAGTACTTC.